The present TCR beta chain was sequenced within a study of somatic mutations in cytotoxic T cells in rheumatoid arthritis. Sequencing used immunoSEQ multiplex PCR; TCRdb keeps in-frame clones, though not all of them. The sample lists roughly 20,000 clones; about 80% were seen once. CDR1 MGHRA and CDR2 YSYEKL come from the germline V gene. Unmatched junction bases numbered 9, after V lost 4 bases and J lost 4 bases. This CDR3 is 15 amino acids long. The V and J genes are TRBV4-1 and TRBJ1-2; 7 nucleotides agree with TRBD1. The source of this sequence is an adult with rheumatoid arthritis. Sequenced input: CD8+ T cells sorted from blood. The CDR3 sequence: CASSPSRGTIYGYTF. CDR3 in DNA: TGCGCCAGCAGCCCCTCCAGGGGGACCATCTATGGCTACACCTTC.